A single sample is the source of the 26 T cell receptor beta chains below, sequenced in a study of cytomegalovirus exposure and HLA in healthy donors. PCR was performed using 60 Vbeta and 13 Jbeta primers. Repertoires were generated with immunoSEQ multiplex PCR, while TCRdb's copy carries only in-frame clones and drops some. The table shows under 110,000 clones, with roughly 76% occurring only once. The sample taken for sequencing was PBMCs. Receptor source: a man aged 35-49 years in good health and CMV-seronegative.

V usage is TRBV27 and J usage is TRBJ1-3; weak D call: TRBD1 (6 bases). Trimming stripped 6 bases from V and 0 bases from J, with 15 bases between. Germline-derived CDR1 and CDR2 are MNHEY and SMNVEV (reference sequence). The CDR3 spans 16 residues. The CDR3 DNA sequence: TGTGCCAGCAGGAAGGGACACGGAGACTCTGGAAACACCATATATTTT. This gives the protein CASRKGHGDSGNTIYF.

This clone appeared a single time. The chain is built from TRBV7-9 and TRBJ2-3; maybe TRBD2 (6 bases). The V and J ends lost 5 bases and 0 bases respectively, with 15 bases between them. CDR3 size: 16 residues. The germline CDR1 and CDR2 sequences are SEHNR and FQNEAQ (reference sequence). In DNA, the CDR3 is TGTGCCAGCAGCCCCCTGGCGGCGGGGAGCACAGATACGCAGTATTTT. It is translated as CASSPLAAGSTDTQYF.

The chain carries TRBV6-5 and TRBJ2-2, with TRBD2 identical over 8 bases. The CDR3 contains 13 residues. V was pared by 7 bases and J by 3 bases, with 1 base of the junction left unmatched. Germline CDR1 and CDR2: MNHEY and SVGAGI. The CDR3: CASTGGDTGELFF. The CDR3 DNA follows: TGTGCCAGCACCGGGGGGGACACCGGGGAGCTGTTTTTT.

This clone appeared a single time. The rearrangement uses TRBV18 and TRBJ2-1, with a tentative D call TRBD1 (5 bases). CDR3 size: 15 residues. Looked up from germline, CDR1 is KGHSH and CDR2 is LQKENI. Trimming took off 0 bases at V and 8 bases at J, with 14 bases between the two ends. The DNA of the CDR3 is TGTGCCAGCTCACCACCAAACGCAGGGCCGGATGAGCAGTTCTTC. It yields the protein CASSPPNAGPDEQFF.

The V and J genes are TRBV20-1 and TRBJ1-4, with 7 positions matching TRBD1. CDR1 DFQATT and CDR2 SNEGSKA come from the germline V gene (reference sequence). The CDR3 runs 11 residues. V shed 5 bases and J 8 bases; nucleotides not matched to a gene: 2. CDR3 in amino acids: CSASGGEKLFF. The CDR3 nucleotides read TGCAGTGCTTCAGGGGGGGAAAAACTGTTTTTT.

The genes are TRBV5-6 and TRBJ2-7; D gene ambiguous. The germline V gene encodes CDR1 SGHDT and CDR2 YYEEEE. V lost 3 bases to trimming and J lost 2 bases, with 9 bases between them. The CDR3 is 13 amino acids. CDR3 in amino acids: CASSYMTTYEQYV. The CDR3 region has the DNA TGTGCCAGCAGCTATATGACAACCTACGAGCAGTACGTC.

This clone occurred a few times. The chain uses TRBV18 and TRBJ2-1; TRBD1 is a possible D gene (5 bases). Germline assignment: CDR1 KGHSH and CDR2 LQKENI. CDR3 size: 13 residues. V was trimmed by 3 bases and J by 8 bases, leaving 11 bases between them. CDR3 protein: CASSPARGDEQFF. DNA for the CDR3: TGTGCCAGCTCACCGGCAAGGGGCGATGAGCAGTTCTTC.

As concerns this clone: This sample includes further DNA sequences coding for the same CDR3. The chain has TRBV27 and TRBJ1-5, with 7 nucleotides matching TRBD1. Per germline, CDR1 MNHEY and CDR2 SMNVEV (reference sequence). After removal of 10 bases from V and 10 bases from J, the junction contained 13 bases not matched to a gene. There are 13 residues in the CDR3. CDR3: CATRTGLSGPQHF. For the CDR3, the DNA is TGTGCCACCAGGACAGGCTTGAGTGGTCCCCAGCATTTT.

The rearrangement links TRBV4-1 to TRBJ2-7, with 12 bases aligning to TRBD2. J lost 4 bases, V lost 0 bases, and 10 bases had no gene match. The germline CDR1 and CDR2 sequences are MGHRA and YSYEKL. The CDR3 is 18 amino acids. CDR3 loop: CASSQDVTSGGLLYEQYF. The CDR3 DNA reads TGCGCCAGCAGCCAAGACGTTACTAGCGGGGGGCTTCTTTACGAGCAGTACTTC.

The V gene is TRBV5-1, the J gene TRBJ1-1; TRBD1 might be the D (6 bases). CDR1 is SGHRS, CDR2 YFSETQ, per germline. The CDR3 has 13 amino acids. V was cut by 4 bases and J by 5 bases, with 12 bases left in between. This chain's CDR3 is CASSPGTRTEAFF. In DNA form, the CDR3 reads TGCGCCAGCAGCCCCGGGACAAGGACTGAAGCTTTCTTT.

The table lists this clone with a count of one. V gene TRBV6-1 combines with J gene TRBJ1-5; 7 bases are shared with TRBD1. Per the germline V gene, CDR1 is MNHNS and CDR2 is SASEGT. The ends lost 2 bases at V and 7 bases at J; junction bases unmatched: 8. CDR3 length: 15 residues. In nucleotides, the CDR3 is TGTGCCAGCAGTGAACGACAGGGAAGGGGCCAGCCCCAGCATTTT. It codes for CASSERQGRGQPQHF.

V usage is TRBV7-2 and J usage is TRBJ2-5; D not certain. Germline V gene data show CDR1 as SGHTA and CDR2 as FQGNSA. Trimming cost V 8 bases and J 2 bases, with 12 bases left between them. The CDR3 length is 13 residues. The CDR3 is CASRGRRQETQYF. CDR3 bases: TGTGCCAGCCGTGGTAGGCGGCAAGAGACCCAGTACTTC.

This rearrangement joins TRBV4-2 to TRBJ2-3, with 9 bases matching TRBD1. The CDR3 length is 15 residues. The germline CDR1 and CDR2 sequences are LGHNA and YNFKEQ. The junction had 7 bases not matched to a gene; V was cut back by 4 bases and J by 5 bases. In DNA, the CDR3 is TGTGCCAGCAGCCGAGAACAGGGGGCGGAAGATACGCAGTATTTT. Residues: CASSREQGAEDTQYF.

The chain carries TRBV7-2 and TRBJ2-7; 7 bases agree with TRBD2. The CDR3 is 15 residues long. The germline V gene has CDR1 SGHTA and CDR2 FQGNSA. The V gene end was trimmed by 5 bases and the J gene end by 2 bases; junction bases not matched to a gene: 9. This CDR3 reads CASSQGPSGTYEQYV. The CDR3 bases are TGTGCCAGCAGCCAAGGGCCTAGCGGAACCTACGAGCAGTACGTC.

This clone was seen only a few times. CDR3 bases: TGTGCCAGTAGTCCACCCCAGGGGGTCGGTTCACCCCTCCACTTT. Amino acids: CASSPPQGVGSPLHF. The chain recombines TRBV19 with TRBJ1-6; TRBD1 matches at 7 bases. Germline loops: CDR1 LNHDA, CDR2 SQIVND (reference sequence). After removal of 5 bases from V and 9 bases from J, the junction contained 10 bases not matched to a gene. The CDR3 length is 15 residues.

The chain combines TRBV5-1 with TRBJ1-6, with 8 bases identical to TRBD1. The CDR3 runs 15 residues. Germline CDR1 is SGHRS and CDR2 is YFSETQ. V lost 5 bases, J lost 6 bases, and 7 bases stayed unmatched. CDR3 nucleotides: TGCGCCAGCAGTCAGGGGGCTTCCGGTAATTCACCCCTCCACTTT. Translating gives CASSQGASGNSPLHF.

J is TRBJ1-5 and V is TRBV7-8; 7 bases agree with TRBD1. This CDR3 contains 17 residues. With V trimmed by 5 bases and J by 2 bases, 12 bases remained unmatched. CDR1 and CDR2 from the germline V gene are SGHVS and FQNEAQ. The CDR3 coding sequence is TGTGCCAGCAGCCAAAGTCCCAGGGGGGATGGCAATCAGCCCCAGCATTTT. Residues: CASSQSPRGDGNQPQHF. The full variable domain, completed using reference TRBV7-8 and TRBJ1-5, is GAGVSQSPRYKVAKRGQDVALRCDPISGHVSLFWYQQALGQGPEFLTYFQNEAQLDKSGLPSDRFFAERPEGSVSTLKIQRTQQEDSAVYLCASSQSPRGDGNQPQHFGDGTRLSIL.

The CDR3 spells CASSLHSGEGRQPQHF. The CDR3 region has the DNA TGCGCCAGCAGCCTACACTCAGGGGAGGGGAGGCAGCCCCAGCATTTT. The rearrangement joins TRBV4-3 to TRBJ1-5; a possible D gene is TRBD1 (6 bases). The germline V gene has CDR1 LGHNA and CDR2 YSLEER. This CDR3 comprises 16 residues. V was cut by 4 bases and J by 7 bases, with 20 bases left in between.

This sequence joins TRBV18 and TRBJ1-1; D might be TRBD1 (5 bases). Trimming took off 2 bases at V and 4 bases at J, with 17 bases between the two ends. The germline V gene has CDR1 KGHSH and CDR2 LQKENI. The CDR3 is made up of 16 amino acids. The CDR3 sequence is CASSPRGSGTSTEAFF. The CDR3 nucleotides read TGTGCCAGCTCACCAAGGGGTTCAGGAACCTCCACTGAAGCTTTCTTT.

V gene TRBV7-6 combines with J gene TRBJ2-1; possible D gene TRBD2, 5 bases. CDR1 is SGHVS and CDR2 is FNYEAQ in the germline V gene. The CDR3 has 15 amino acids. Trimming shortened V by 5 bases and J by 0 bases, and 11 bases separated the two germline ends. CDR3 DNA: TGTGCCAGCAGCCTGGCTGGGAGCTCCTACAATGAGCAGTTCTTC. Encoded protein: CASSLAGSSYNEQFF. The full variable domain, rest sourced from reference TRBV7-6 and TRBJ2-1, is GAGVSQSPRYKVTKRGQDVALRCDPISGHVSLYWYRQALGQGPEFLTYFNYEAQQDKSGLPNDRFSAERPEGSISTLTIQRTEQRDSAMYRCASSLAGSSYNEQFFGPGTRLTVL.

The chain recombines TRBV9 with TRBJ1-2; D call uncertain. Germline-derived CDR1 and CDR2 are SGDLS and YYNGEE. Trimming took off 1 base at V and 3 bases at J, with 10 bases between the two ends. CDR3 length: 14 residues. The CDR3 nucleotides read TGTGCCAGCAGCGTAAGCGCTGCGGACTATGGCTACACCTTC. It yields the protein CASSVSAADYGYTF.

The rearrangement links TRBV9 to TRBJ2-2; D is possibly TRBD2 (6 bases). The CDR3 sequence is 16 residues long. The germline CDR1 and CDR2 sequences are SGDLS and YYNGEE. The V gene lost 0 bases and the J gene lost 5 bases, with 14 bases spanning the gap. CDR3 in DNA: TGTGCCAGCAGCGTAGACCTCTCTGGGGGGACCGGGGAGCTGTTTTTT. Translated: CASSVDLSGGTGELFF.

V usage is TRBV11-2 and J usage is TRBJ2-3; D ambiguous. Germline V gene data show CDR1 as SGHAT and CDR2 as FQNNGV. V was trimmed by 2 bases and J by 3 bases, leaving 6 bases between them. The CDR3 consists of 13 residues. The CDR3 DNA reads as TGTGCCAGCAGCTTACCCGGGACAGATACGCAGTATTTT. It translates to CASSLPGTDTQYF. The full variable domain, in which reference TRBV11-2 and TRBJ2-3 provide the parts outside the CDR3, is EAGVAQSPRYKIIEKRQSVAFWCNPISGHATLYWYQQILGQGPKLLIQFQNNGVVDDSQLPKDRFSAERLKGVDSTLKIQPAKLEDSAVYLCASSLPGTDTQYFGPGTRLTVL.

V usage is TRBV7-9 and J usage is TRBJ2-4; tentative D call: TRBD2 (5 bases). With 8 bases removed from V and 3 bases from J, the gap between germline ends came to 14 bases. This CDR3 contains 14 residues. Germline lookup yields CDR1 SEHNR and CDR2 FQNEAQ (reference sequence). The CDR3 DNA follows: TGTGCCAGCGGACTCCAACGGGACAAAAACATTCAGTACTTC. Translation: CASGLQRDKNIQYF. Full variable domain (missing parts from reference TRBV7-9 and TRBJ2-4): DTGVSQNPRHKITKRGQNVTFRCDPISEHNRLYWYRQTLGQGPEFLTYFQNEAQLEKSRLLSDRFSAERPKGSFSTLEIQRTEQGDSAMYLCASGLQRDKNIQYFGAGTRLSVL.

There are a few counts of this clone. The gene calls are TRBV11-2 and TRBJ1-6; D remains unclear. The CDR3 is 15 amino acids. Germline CDR1 is SGHAT and CDR2 is FQNNGV. Trimming removed 0 bases from V and 7 bases from J, with 10 bases in between. The CDR3: CASSLESGSNSPLHF. In DNA form, the CDR3 reads TGTGCCAGCAGCTTAGAATCCGGGAGCAATTCACCCCTCCACTTT.

This sequence joins TRBV5-4 and TRBJ2-3; D is possibly TRBD1 (5 bases). The CDR3 sequence is 13 residues long. Trimming pared 1 base from V and 7 bases from J, leaving 10 bases between. Germline V gene lookup returns CDR1 SGHNT and CDR2 YYREEE (reference sequence). In DNA form, the CDR3 reads TGTGCCAGCAGCTTGCAGGGCCCGAATACGCAGTATTTT. Its protein is CASSLQGPNTQYF.